Listed below are T cell receptor beta chains from one sample, sequenced in a study of shared clonotypes between healthy human individuals. Only in-frame clones appear in the TCRdb table, and some are missing; sequencing was by immunoSEQ multiplex PCR. The repertoire holds 800,000 to 1,200,000 clones, with around three quarters as singletons. What was sequenced was memory CD4+ T cells from PBMCs. The receptors derive from a young man in good health. Some clones in this sample may be carry-over from other donors' samples. Both conserved end residues are part of each CDR3. D genes are given only for firm matches. Size tells how often a clone was seen (once, few, many) or the class of an expanded clone, and some rows leave it out.

clone_size: NA
v_call: TRBV5-4
d_call: NA
j_call: TRBJ2-7
cdr3_nt: TGTGCCAGCAGCTTGACAGGGTGGGGCGAGCAGTACTTC
cdr3_aa: CASSLTGWGEQYF

clone_size: NA
v_call: TRBV7-8
d_call: NA
j_call: TRBJ1-2
cdr3_nt: TGTGCCAGCAGCCCTACCGGGGGACGGAGCTATGGCTACACCTTC
cdr3_aa: CASSPTGGRSYGYTF

clone_size: NA
v_call: TRBV18
d_call: NA
j_call: TRBJ2-6
cdr3_nt: TGTGCCAGCTCACCAGTCGCACATCCTATGGCTGGGGCCAACGTCCTGACTTTC
cdr3_aa: CASSPVAHPMAGANVLTF

clone_size: NA
v_call: TRBV5-1
d_call: TRBD2
j_call: TRBJ2-3
cdr3_nt: TGCGCCAGCAGCTTGGTACCCACAACTAGCGGGAGCATAGAGGATACGCAGTATTTT
cdr3_aa: CASSLVPTTSGSIEDTQYF

clone_size: NA
v_call: TRBV4-1
d_call: TRBD2
j_call: TRBJ2-1
cdr3_nt: TGCGCCAGCAGCCTCAGTAGATCTAGCGGGAACCAAAGATACAATGAGCAGTTCTTC
cdr3_aa: CASSLSRSSGNQRYNEQFF

clone_size: NA
v_call: TRBV6-5
d_call: NA
j_call: TRBJ2-1
cdr3_nt: TGTGCCAGCAGTTCCTCTGGGGGCTATGAGCAGTTCTTC
cdr3_aa: CASSSSGGYEQFF

clone_size: few
v_call: TRBV5-1
d_call: TRBD2
j_call: TRBJ2-1
cdr3_nt: TGCGCCAGCAGCCCCCTTAGCGGGAATGGGTACAATGAGCAGTTCTTC
cdr3_aa: CASSPLSGNGYNEQFF

clone_size: NA
v_call: TRBV10-2
d_call: TRBD1
j_call: TRBJ2-7
cdr3_nt: TGCGCCAGCAGAGGGACAGATCGCTACGAGCAGTACTTC
cdr3_aa: CASRGTDRYEQYF

clone_size: NA
v_call: TRBV6-6
d_call: NA
j_call: TRBJ2-2
cdr3_nt: TGTGCCAGCAGGAACAGGAAAGTGGCGAACACCGGGGAGCTGTTTTTT
cdr3_aa: CASRNRKVANTGELFF

clone_size: NA
v_call: TRBV7-2
d_call: NA
j_call: TRBJ2-7
cdr3_nt: TGTGCCAGCAGCTTAGCAGGCGGGGTCGAGCAGTACTTC
cdr3_aa: CASSLAGGVEQYF

clone_size: NA
v_call: TRBV15
d_call: TRBD1
j_call: TRBJ2-7
cdr3_nt: TGTGCCACCAGCGCGGGAAAGGGACAGGGGTTCGACGAGCAGTACTTC
cdr3_aa: CATSAGKGQGFDEQYF

clone_size: NA
v_call: TRBV5-1
d_call: NA
j_call: TRBJ2-5
cdr3_nt: TGCGCCAGCAGCTTGGAAGACAGTTCCCAAGAGACCCAGTACTTC
cdr3_aa: CASSLEDSSQETQYF

clone_size: NA
v_call: TRBV5-4
d_call: NA
j_call: TRBJ2-5
cdr3_nt: TGTGCCAGCAGTTCCTACCAAGAGACCCAGTACTTC
cdr3_aa: CASSSYQETQYF

clone_size: NA
v_call: TRBV27
d_call: TRBD1
j_call: TRBJ2-5
cdr3_nt: TGTGCCAGCAGGGGAACAGGGGCTCCCTTCCAAGAGACCCAGTACTTC
cdr3_aa: CASRGTGAPFQETQYF

clone_size: NA
v_call: TRBV10-3
d_call: TRBD2
j_call: TRBJ2-3
cdr3_nt: TGTGCCATCAGTGCGGCTAGCGGGAGTTCCGATACGCAGTATTTT
cdr3_aa: CAISAASGSSDTQYF

clone_size: few
v_call: TRBV30
d_call: NA
j_call: TRBJ1-5
cdr3_nt: TGTGCCTGGAGTGAGGACAGATATCAGCCCCAGCATTTT
cdr3_aa: CAWSEDRYQPQHF

clone_size: NA
v_call: TRBV11-2
d_call: TRBD2
j_call: TRBJ2-2
cdr3_nt: TGTGCCAGCAGCCCTGGACTAGCGGGAGGGCCGAACACCGGGGAGCTGTTTTTT
cdr3_aa: CASSPGLAGGPNTGELFF

clone_size: NA
v_call: TRBV18
d_call: NA
j_call: TRBJ2-1
cdr3_nt: TGTGCCAGCTCACCACCGTGGGGTTATGAGCAGTTCTTC
cdr3_aa: CASSPPWGYEQFF

clone_size: few
v_call: TRBV15
d_call: NA
j_call: TRBJ1-2
cdr3_nt: TGTGCCACCAGCAGGGGTGAGGGCTATGGCTACACCTTC
cdr3_aa: CATSRGEGYGYTF

clone_size: NA
v_call: TRBV5-1
d_call: NA
j_call: TRBJ2-1
cdr3_nt: TGCGCCAGCAGCTTGGCCCTCGGGGGTGGGAATGAGCAGTTCTTC
cdr3_aa: CASSLALGGGNEQFF

clone_size: few
v_call: TRBV5-1
d_call: TRBD1
j_call: TRBJ2-2
cdr3_nt: TGCGCCAGCGGGACAGAAACGAACACCGGGGAGCTGTTTTTT
cdr3_aa: CASGTETNTGELFF

clone_size: NA
v_call: TRBV5-1
d_call: TRBD1
j_call: TRBJ1-5
cdr3_nt: TGCGCCAGCAGCTCGGGACAGGGCGATCAGCCCCAGCATTTT
cdr3_aa: CASSSGQGDQPQHF

clone_size: few
v_call: TRBV19
d_call: TRBD1
j_call: TRBJ2-5
cdr3_nt: TGTGCCAGTAGTACAGGACAGGGTTTGCGGGAGACCCAGTACTTC
cdr3_aa: CASSTGQGLRETQYF

clone_size: NA
v_call: TRBV5-5
d_call: TRBD1
j_call: TRBJ2-2
cdr3_nt: TGTGCCAGCAGCCCGGGACAGGTACACACCGGGGAGCTGTTTTTT
cdr3_aa: CASSPGQVHTGELFF

clone_size: NA
v_call: TRBV10-1
d_call: NA
j_call: TRBJ1-1
cdr3_nt: TGCGCCAGCAGGGATTCGGACGGGTTCACTGAAGCTTTCTTT
cdr3_aa: CASRDSDGFTEAFF

clone_size: NA
v_call: TRBV4-1
d_call: NA
j_call: TRBJ1-2
cdr3_nt: TGCGCCAGCAGCCAAGACCAGACAGCGTTCTATGGCTACACCTTC
cdr3_aa: CASSQDQTAFYGYTF

clone_size: once
v_call: TRBV18
d_call: TRBD2
j_call: TRBJ2-5
cdr3_nt: TGTGCCAGCTCACCGGTAGCGGGACCGGGTGGGACCCAGTACTTC
cdr3_aa: CASSPVAGPGGTQYF

clone_size: NA
v_call: TRBV9
d_call: NA
j_call: TRBJ2-7
cdr3_nt: TGTGCCAGCAGCCGAGGCGGGTCAAGCTCCTACGAGCAGTACTTC
cdr3_aa: CASSRGGSSSYEQYF

clone_size: NA
v_call: TRBV9
d_call: NA
j_call: TRBJ2-1
cdr3_nt: TGTGCCAGCAGCGTAGAAGGGGCTTATGAGCAGTTCTTC
cdr3_aa: CASSVEGAYEQFF

clone_size: NA
v_call: TRBV4-2
d_call: NA
j_call: TRBJ2-1
cdr3_nt: TGTGCCAGCAGCCCTTTTCAAGGAGGCCGCTACAATGAGCAGTTCTTC
cdr3_aa: CASSPFQGGRYNEQFF

clone_size: NA
v_call: TRBV6-1
d_call: NA
j_call: TRBJ2-7
cdr3_nt: TGTGCCAGCAGCCCAGGGTATGGGGCCTCCTACGAGCAGTACTTC
cdr3_aa: CASSPGYGASYEQYF

clone_size: NA
v_call: TRBV18
d_call: NA
j_call: TRBJ1-1
cdr3_nt: TGTGCCAGCTCCCTAGGACAGTCGAACACTGAAGCTTTCTTT
cdr3_aa: CASSLGQSNTEAFF

clone_size: NA
v_call: TRBV15
d_call: NA
j_call: TRBJ2-4
cdr3_nt: TGTGCCACCAGCCATGATGGAAACATTCAGTACTTC
cdr3_aa: CATSHDGNIQYF

clone_size: few
v_call: TRBV7-7
d_call: NA
j_call: TRBJ1-1
cdr3_nt: TGTGCCAGCAAGAGACTCCTCACGAACACTGAAGCTTTCTTT
cdr3_aa: CASKRLLTNTEAFF